This T cell receptor beta chain was observed in a study of T cell responses to AZD1222 COVID-19 vaccine. Assay: immunoSEQ multiplex PCR; the TCRdb copy retains only in-frame clones and omits some. The data show 100,000 to 150,000 clones, approximately 89% seen once. Turning to this clone: Its antigen is not known.

Whole-study findings and limits: A mostly white British donor set with more females was recruited, and clonal diversity was possibly underestimated. Repertoire samples came only from after the peak T cell response. Reportedly, nearly half the spike-specific TCRs target unmutated variant regions. Elevations in Spike-specific TCR breadth and depth followed administration of two AZD1222 doses.

Germline V gene data show CDR1 as SEHNR and CDR2 as FQNEAQ (reference sequence). This CDR3 comprises 12 residues. Deletions cut 5 bases from V and 4 bases from J, with 8 bases between. The clonotype originates from an adult in good health. The gene calls are TRBV7-9 and TRBJ2-5; D is unresolved. The sample was peripheral blood, taken on day 0 of AZD1222 vaccination. The CDR3 region is CASSPLGETQYF. The CDR3 nucleotides are TGTGCCAGCAGCCCTCTGGGAGAGACCCAGTACTTC.